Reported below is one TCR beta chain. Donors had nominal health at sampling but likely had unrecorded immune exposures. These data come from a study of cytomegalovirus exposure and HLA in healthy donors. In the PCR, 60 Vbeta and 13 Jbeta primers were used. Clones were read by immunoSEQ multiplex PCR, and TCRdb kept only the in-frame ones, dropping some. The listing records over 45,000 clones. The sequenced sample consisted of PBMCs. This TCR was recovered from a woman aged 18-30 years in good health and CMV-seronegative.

The CDR3 is CASRGPLGGNGELFF. In DNA form, the CDR3 reads TGTGCCAGCAGGGGGCCCCTTGGAGGGAACGGGGAGCTGTTTTTT. The chain is built from TRBV6-1 and TRBJ2-2; D possibly corresponds to TRBD2 (6 bases). The V gene's germline CDR1 is MNHNS and CDR2 SASEGT. V lost 6 bases and J 7 bases, leaving 18 bases between the germline ends. The CDR3 loop spans 15 amino acids.